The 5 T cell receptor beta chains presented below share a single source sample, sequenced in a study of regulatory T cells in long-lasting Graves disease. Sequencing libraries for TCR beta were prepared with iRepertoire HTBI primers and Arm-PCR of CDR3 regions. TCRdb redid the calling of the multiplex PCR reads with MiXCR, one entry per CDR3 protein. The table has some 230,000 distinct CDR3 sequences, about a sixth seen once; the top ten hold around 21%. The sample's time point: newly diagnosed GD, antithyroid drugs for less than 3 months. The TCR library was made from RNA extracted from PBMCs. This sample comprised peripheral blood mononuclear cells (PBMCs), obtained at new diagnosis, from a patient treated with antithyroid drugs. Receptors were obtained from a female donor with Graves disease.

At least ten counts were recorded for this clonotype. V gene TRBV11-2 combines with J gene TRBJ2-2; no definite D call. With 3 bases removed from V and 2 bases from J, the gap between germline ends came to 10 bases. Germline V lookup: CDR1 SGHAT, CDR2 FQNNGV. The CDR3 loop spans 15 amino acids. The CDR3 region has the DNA TGTGCCAGCAGCTTCGTAGGAACTAACACCGGGGAGCTGTTTTTT. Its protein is CASSFVGTNTGELFF.

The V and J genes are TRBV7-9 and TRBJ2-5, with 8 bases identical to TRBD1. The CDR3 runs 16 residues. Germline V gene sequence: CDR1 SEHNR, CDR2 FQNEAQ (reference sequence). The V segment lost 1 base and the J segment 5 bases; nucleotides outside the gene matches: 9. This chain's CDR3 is CASSLVPGGAGETQYF. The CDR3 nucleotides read TGTGCCAGCAGCTTAGTTCCAGGGGGCGCGGGGGAGACCCAGTACTTC.

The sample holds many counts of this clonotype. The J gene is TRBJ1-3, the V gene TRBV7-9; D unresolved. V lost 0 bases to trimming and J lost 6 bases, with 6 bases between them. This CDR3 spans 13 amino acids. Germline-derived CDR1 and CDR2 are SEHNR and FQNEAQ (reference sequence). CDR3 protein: CASSLAQINTIYF. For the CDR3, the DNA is TGTGCCAGCAGCTTAGCGCAGATAAACACCATATATTTT.

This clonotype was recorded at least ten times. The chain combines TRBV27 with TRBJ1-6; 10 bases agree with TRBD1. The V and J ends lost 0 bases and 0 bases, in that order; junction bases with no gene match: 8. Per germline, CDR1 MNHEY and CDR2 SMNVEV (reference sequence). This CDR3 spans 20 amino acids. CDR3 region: CASSLSPGQGFSSYNSPLHF. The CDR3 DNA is TGTGCCAGCAGTTTATCCCCGGGACAGGGGTTCAGCTCCTATAATTCACCCCTCCACTTT.

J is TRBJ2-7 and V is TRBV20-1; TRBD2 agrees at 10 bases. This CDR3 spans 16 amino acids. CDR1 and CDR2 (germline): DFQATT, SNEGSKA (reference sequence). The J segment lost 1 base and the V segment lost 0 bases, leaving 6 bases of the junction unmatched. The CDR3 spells CSARDPTSGDSYEQYF. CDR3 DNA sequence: TGCAGTGCTAGAGACCCTACTAGCGGGGATTCCTACGAGCAGTACTTC.